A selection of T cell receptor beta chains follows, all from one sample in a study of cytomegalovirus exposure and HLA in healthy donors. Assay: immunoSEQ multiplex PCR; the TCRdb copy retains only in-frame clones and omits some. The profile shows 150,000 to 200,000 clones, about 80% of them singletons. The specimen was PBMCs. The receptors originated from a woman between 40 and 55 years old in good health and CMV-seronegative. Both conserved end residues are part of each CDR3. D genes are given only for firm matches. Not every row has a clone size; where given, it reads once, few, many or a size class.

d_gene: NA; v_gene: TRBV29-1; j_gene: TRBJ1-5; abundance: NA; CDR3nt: TGCAGCGTTCAGATTAGCAATCAGCCCCAGCATTTT; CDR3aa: CSVQISNQPQHF
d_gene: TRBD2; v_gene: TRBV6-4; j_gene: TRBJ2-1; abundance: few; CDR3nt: TGTGCCAGCAGTGCTGAACTAGCGGGAGGGCCCAGTGAGCAGTTCTTC; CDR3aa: CASSAELAGGPSEQFF
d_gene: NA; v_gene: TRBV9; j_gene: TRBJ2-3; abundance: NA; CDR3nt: TGTGCCAGCAGCGTAGAAACAGCTTTGCGCACAGATACGCAGTATTTT; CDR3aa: CASSVETALRTDTQYF
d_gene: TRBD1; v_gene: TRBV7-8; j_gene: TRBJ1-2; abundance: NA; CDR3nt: TGTGCCAGCAGCTCCCTCGGACAGGGGGCGCAAGGCTACACCTTC; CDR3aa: CASSSLGQGAQGYTF
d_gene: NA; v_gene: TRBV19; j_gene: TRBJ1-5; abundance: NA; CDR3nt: TGTGCCAGTACCAGGGGCAGTCAGAGCAATCAGCCCCAGCATTTT; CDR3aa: CASTRGSQSNQPQHF
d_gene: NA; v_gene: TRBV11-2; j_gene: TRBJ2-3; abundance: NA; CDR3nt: TGTGCCAGCAGCCGAAATCAACAGGGATATACGCAGTATTTT; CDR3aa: CASSRNQQGYTQYF
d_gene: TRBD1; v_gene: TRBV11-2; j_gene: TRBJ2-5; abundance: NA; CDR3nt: TGTGCCAGCAGCCAAGGGCCACCGGGACAGGGTTCGGGTGAGACCCAGTACTTC; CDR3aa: CASSQGPPGQGSGETQYF
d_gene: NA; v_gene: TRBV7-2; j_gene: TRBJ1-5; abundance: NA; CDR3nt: TGTGCCAGCAGCTTAGTACAGGGCAATCAGCCCCAGCATTTT; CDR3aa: CASSLVQGNQPQHF
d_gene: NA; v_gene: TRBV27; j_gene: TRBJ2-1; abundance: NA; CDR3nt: TGTGCCAGCAGTTTAGAGGGGACACCGTACAATGAGCAGTTCTTC; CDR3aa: CASSLEGTPYNEQFF
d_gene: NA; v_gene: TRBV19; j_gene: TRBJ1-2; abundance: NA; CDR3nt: TGTGCCAGTAGTATAGCCTGGGGGGTTAGCTATGGCTACACCTTC; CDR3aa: CASSIAWGVSYGYTF
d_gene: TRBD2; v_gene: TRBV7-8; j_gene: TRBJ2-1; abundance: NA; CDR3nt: TGTGCCAGCAGCGTTCATCCGGGACTAGCTAGGAATGAGCAGTTCTTC; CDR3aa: CASSVHPGLARNEQFF
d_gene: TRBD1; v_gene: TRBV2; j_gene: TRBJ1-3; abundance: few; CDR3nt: TGTGCCAGCTTCCGGGACAGGGGGAACACCATATATTTT; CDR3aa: CASFRDRGNTIYF
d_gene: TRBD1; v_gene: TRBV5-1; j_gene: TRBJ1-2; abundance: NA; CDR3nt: TGCGCCAGCAGCGCACAGGGGGCCAGGGAAGGCTACACCTTC; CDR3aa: CASSAQGAREGYTF
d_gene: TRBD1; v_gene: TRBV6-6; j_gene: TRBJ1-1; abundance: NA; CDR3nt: TGTGCCAGCAGACCTGAGACAGGGGAAGCTTTCTTT; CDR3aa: CASRPETGEAFF
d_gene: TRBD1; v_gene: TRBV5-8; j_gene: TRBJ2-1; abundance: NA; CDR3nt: TGTGCCAGCAGCCCCGGGACAGGGCCTAACAATGAGCAGTTCTTC; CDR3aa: CASSPGTGPNNEQFF
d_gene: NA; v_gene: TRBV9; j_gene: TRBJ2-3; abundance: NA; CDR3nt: TGTGCCAGCAGCGTCACTGCCCTCGGCGGCCCCACAGATACGCAGTATTTT; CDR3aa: CASSVTALGGPTDTQYF
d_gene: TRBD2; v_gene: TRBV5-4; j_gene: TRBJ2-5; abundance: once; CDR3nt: TGTGCCAGCAGCTTAACTAGCGGGATTCGGGAGACCCAGTACTTC; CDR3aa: CASSLTSGIRETQYF
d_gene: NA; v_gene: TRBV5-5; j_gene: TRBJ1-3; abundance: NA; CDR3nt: TGTGCCAGCAGCGGGGGGGGGACCTCTGGAAACACCATATATTTT; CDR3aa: CASSGGGTSGNTIYF
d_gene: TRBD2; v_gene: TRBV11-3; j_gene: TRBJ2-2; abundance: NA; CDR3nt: TGTGCCAGCAGCTTAAGGGCCCTAGCGGTGAACACCGGGGAGCTGTTTTTT; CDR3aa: CASSLRALAVNTGELFF
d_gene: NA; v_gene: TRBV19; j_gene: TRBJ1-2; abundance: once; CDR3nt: TGTGCCAGTAGTATCCGTTTATTTGGCTACACCTTC; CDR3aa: CASSIRLFGYTF
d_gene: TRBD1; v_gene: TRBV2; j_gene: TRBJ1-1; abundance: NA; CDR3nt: TGTGCCAGCACCAGGGACAGGTTGAAGAACACTGAAGCTTTCTTT; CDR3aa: CASTRDRLKNTEAFF
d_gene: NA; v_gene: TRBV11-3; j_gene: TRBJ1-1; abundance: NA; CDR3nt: TGTGCCAGCAGCTTAGGGAGGACTGGCACTGAAGCTTTCTTT; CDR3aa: CASSLGRTGTEAFF
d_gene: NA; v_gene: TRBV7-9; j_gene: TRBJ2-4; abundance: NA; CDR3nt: TGTGCCAGCAGCTTAGTGGGACTGCGTGGAATAGCCAAAAACATTCAGTACTTC; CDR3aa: CASSLVGLRGIAKNIQYF
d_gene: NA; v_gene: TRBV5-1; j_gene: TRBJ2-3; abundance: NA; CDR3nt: TGCGCCAGCAGCTCCAAGAGTAGCACAGATACGCAGTATTTT; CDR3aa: CASSSKSSTDTQYF
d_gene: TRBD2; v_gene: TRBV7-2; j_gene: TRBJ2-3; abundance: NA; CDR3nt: TGTGCCAGCAGCTTAATCGCACTAGCGGAAGCCGGCACAGATACGCAGTATTTT; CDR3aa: CASSLIALAEAGTDTQYF
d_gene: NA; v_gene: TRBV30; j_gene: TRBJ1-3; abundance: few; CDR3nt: TGTGCCTGGAGTGTACCCGGGAGCCGGGATGGAAACACCATATATTTT; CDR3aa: CAWSVPGSRDGNTIYF
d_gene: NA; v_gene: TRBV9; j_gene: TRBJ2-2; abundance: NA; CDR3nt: TGTGCCAGCAGTGTTACAGGGCCCAACACCGGGGAGCTGTTTTTT; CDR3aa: CASSVTGPNTGELFF
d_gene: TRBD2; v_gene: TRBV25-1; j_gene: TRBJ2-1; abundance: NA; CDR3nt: TGTGCCAGCAGTGGCCCTAGCGGGAGGGCCGGTGAGCAGTTCTTC; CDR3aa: CASSGPSGRAGEQFF
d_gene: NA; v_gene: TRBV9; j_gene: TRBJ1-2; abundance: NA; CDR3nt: TGTGCCAGCAGCGTGGAAGACAGGTCTGCTAACTATGGCTACACCTTC; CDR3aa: CASSVEDRSANYGYTF
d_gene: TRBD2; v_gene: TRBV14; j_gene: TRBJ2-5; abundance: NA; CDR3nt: TGTGCCAGCAGCCCCACAGCGGGAGGGAGGCAAGAGACCCAGTACTTC; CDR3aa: CASSPTAGGRQETQYF
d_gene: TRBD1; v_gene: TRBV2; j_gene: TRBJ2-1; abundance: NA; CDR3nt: TGTGCCAGCAGTGAAACGCTTAGGACAGGGGAGTTCTTC; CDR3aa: CASSETLRTGEFF
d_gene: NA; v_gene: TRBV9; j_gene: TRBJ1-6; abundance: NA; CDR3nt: TGTGCCAGCAGCCCCCAGACAGACAGGCATTCACCCCTCCACTTT; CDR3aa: CASSPQTDRHSPLHF
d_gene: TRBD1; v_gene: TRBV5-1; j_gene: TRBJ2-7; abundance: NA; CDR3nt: TGCGCCAGCAGCTTGAACAGGGGGTACGAGCAGTACTTC; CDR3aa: CASSLNRGYEQYF
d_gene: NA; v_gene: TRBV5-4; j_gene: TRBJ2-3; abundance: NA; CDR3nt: TGTGCCAGCAGCCTCAAGGAGTCACGGGCAGATACGCAGTATTTT; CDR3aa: CASSLKESRADTQYF
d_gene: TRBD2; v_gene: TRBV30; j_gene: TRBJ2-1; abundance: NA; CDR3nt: TGTGCCTGGAGTCGGGCGCGGGCTAGCGGGAGGATTGAGCAGTTCTTC; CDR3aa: CAWSRARASGRIEQFF
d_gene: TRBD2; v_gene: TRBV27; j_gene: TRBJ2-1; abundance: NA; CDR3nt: TGTGCCAGCAGTCCGGGAAAAGCGGGAAAGGGCTCCTACAATGAGCAGTTCTTC; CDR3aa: CASSPGKAGKGSYNEQFF
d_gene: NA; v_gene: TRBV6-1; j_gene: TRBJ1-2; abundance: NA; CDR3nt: TGTGCCAGCAGAGTACAGGGAGATGGCTACACCTTC; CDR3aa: CASRVQGDGYTF
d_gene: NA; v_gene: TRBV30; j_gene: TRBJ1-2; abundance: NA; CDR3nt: TGTGCCTGTCGCGATACGGGTCCGGTGGGTGGCTACACCTTC; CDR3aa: CACRDTGPVGGYTF
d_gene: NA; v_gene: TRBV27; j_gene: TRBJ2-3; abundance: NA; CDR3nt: TGTGCCAGCAGGTCTAGGCTAGATACGCAGTATTTT; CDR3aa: CASRSRLDTQYF
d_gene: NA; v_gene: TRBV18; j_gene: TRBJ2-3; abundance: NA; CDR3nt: TGTGCCAGCTCACCTTGGGCGGGAGATACGCAGTATTTT; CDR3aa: CASSPWAGDTQYF
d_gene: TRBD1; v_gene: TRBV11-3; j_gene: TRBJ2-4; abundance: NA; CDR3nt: TGTGCCAGCAGCTTGGACAGGGAAGCTTCCAAAAACATTCAGTACTTC; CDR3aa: CASSLDREASKNIQYF
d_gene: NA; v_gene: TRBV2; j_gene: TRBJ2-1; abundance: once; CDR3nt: TGTGCCAGCAACGGGGATGCCTACAATGAGCAGTTCTTC; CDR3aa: CASNGDAYNEQFF
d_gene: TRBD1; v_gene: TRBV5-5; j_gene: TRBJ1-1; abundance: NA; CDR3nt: TGTGCCAGCAGCGTGACAGGGGGCTTCGGCACTGAAGCTTTCTTT; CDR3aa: CASSVTGGFGTEAFF
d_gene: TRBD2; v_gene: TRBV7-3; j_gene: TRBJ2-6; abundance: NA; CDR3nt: TGTGCCAGCAGCCGTCGACTAGCGGGGGTTTCTGGGGCCAACGTCCTGACTTTC; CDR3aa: CASSRRLAGVSGANVLTF